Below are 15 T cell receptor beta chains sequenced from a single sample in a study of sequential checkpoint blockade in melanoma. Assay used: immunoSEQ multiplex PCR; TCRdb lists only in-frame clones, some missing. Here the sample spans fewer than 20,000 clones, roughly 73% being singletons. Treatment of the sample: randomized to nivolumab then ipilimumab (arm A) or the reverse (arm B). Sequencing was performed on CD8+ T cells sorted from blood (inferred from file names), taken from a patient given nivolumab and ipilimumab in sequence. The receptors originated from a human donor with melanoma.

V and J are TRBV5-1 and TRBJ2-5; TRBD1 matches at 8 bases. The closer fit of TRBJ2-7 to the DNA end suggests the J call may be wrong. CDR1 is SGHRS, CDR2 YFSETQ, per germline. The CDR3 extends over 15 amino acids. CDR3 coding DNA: TGCGCCAGCAGTACACGGGACAGGCCGACCTACGAGCAGTACTTC. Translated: CASSTRDRPTYEQYF.

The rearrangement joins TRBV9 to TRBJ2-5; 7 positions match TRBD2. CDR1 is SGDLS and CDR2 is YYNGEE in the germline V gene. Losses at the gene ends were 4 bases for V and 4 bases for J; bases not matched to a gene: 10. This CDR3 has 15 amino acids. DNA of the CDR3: TGTGCCAGCAGCCGCGGCCGGGGGAGGGGAGAGACCCAGTACTTC. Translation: CASSRGRGRGETQYF.

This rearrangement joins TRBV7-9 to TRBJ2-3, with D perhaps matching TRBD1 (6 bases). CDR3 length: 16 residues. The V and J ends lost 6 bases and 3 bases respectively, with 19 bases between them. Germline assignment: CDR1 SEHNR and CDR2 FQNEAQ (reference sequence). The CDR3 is CASSPRVGGATDTQYF. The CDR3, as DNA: TGTGCCAGCAGTCCCCGGGTAGGGGGTGCGACAGATACGCAGTATTTT.

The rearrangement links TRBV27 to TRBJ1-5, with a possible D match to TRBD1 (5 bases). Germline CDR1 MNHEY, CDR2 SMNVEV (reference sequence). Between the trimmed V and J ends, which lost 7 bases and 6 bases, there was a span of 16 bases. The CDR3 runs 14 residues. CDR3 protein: CASTLTGGGQPQHF. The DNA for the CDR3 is TGTGCCAGCACCCTCACTGGGGGGGGTCAGCCCCAGCATTTT.

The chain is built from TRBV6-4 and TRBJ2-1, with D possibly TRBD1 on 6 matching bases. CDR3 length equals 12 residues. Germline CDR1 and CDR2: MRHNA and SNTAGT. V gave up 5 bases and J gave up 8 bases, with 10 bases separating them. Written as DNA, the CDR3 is TGTGCCAGCAGTCCAGGGGCTGATGAGCAGTTCTTC. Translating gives CASSPGADEQFF.

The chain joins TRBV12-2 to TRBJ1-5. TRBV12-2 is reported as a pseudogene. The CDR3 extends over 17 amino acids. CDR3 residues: CASRLGGFILSNQPQHF. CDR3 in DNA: TGTGCAAGTCGCTTAGGAGGGTTTATTCTTAGCAATCAGCCCCAGCATTTT.

Here the CDR3 reads CASSAGMNTEAFF. CDR3 DNA: TGTGCCAGCAGTGCAGGAATGAACACTGAAGCTTTCTTT. V usage is TRBV28 and J usage is TRBJ1-1; D gene unclear. The CDR3 has 13 residues. Germline CDR1 and CDR2: MDHEN and SYDVKM. Trimming stripped 5 bases from V and 0 bases from J, with 7 bases between.

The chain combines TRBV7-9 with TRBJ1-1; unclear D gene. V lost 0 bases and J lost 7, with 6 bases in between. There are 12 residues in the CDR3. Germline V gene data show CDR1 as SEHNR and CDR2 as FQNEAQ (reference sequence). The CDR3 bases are TGTGCCAGCAGCTTAGCGAGTTTTGAAGCTTTCTTT. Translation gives CASSLASFEAFF. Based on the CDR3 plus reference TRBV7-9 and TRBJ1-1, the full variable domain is DTGVSQNPRHKITKRGQNVTFRCDPISEHNRLYWYRQTLGQGPEFLTYFQNEAQLEKSRLLSDRFSAERPKGSFSTLEIQRTEQGDSAMYLCASSLASFEAFFGQGTRLTVV.

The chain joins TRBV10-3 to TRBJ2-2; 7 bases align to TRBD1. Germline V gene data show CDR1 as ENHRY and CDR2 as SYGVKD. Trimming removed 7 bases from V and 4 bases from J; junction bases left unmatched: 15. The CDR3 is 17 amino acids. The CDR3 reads CAITGQAEGVSTGELFF. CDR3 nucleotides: TGTGCCATCACTGGACAGGCCGAAGGGGTCAGCACCGGGGAGCTGTTTTTT.

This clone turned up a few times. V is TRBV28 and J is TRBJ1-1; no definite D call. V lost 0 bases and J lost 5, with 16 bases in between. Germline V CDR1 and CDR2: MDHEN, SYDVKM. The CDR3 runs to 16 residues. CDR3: CASSLWIKADGTEAFF. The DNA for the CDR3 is TGTGCCAGCAGTTTATGGATAAAGGCGGATGGGACTGAAGCTTTCTTT.

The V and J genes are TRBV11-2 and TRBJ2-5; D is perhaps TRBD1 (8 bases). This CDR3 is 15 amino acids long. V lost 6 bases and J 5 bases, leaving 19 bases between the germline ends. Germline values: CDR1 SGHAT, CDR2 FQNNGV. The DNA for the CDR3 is TGTGCCAGCAGATACAGGGGGGGAACGGGGGAGACCCAGTACTTC. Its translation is CASRYRGGTGETQYF.

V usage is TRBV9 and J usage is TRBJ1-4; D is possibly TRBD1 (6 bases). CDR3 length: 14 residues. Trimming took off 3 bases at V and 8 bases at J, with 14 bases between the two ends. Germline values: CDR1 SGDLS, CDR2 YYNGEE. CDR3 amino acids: CASSAGTLGEKLFF. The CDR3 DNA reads TGTGCCAGCAGCGCGGGGACATTGGGAGAAAAACTGTTTTTT.

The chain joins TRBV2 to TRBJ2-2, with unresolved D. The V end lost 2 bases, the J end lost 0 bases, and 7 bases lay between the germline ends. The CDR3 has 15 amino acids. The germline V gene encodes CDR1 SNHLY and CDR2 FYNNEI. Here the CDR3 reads CASSEPDSNTGELFF. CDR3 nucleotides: TGTGCCAGCAGTGAACCTGACTCGAACACCGGGGAGCTGTTTTTT.

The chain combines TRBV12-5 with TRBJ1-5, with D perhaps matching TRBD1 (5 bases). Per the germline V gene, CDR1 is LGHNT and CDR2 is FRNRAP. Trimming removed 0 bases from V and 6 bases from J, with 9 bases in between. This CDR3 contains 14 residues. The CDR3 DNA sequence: TGTGCTAGTGGTTTGGTTCTGGGGGGTCAGCCCCAGCATTTT. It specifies CASGLVLGGQPQHF.

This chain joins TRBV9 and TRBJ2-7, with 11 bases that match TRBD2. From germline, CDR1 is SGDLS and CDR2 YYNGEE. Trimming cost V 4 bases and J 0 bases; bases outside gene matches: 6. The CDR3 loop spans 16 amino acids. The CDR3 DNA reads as TGTGCCAGCAGCCCCCGGACTAGCGGGCGCTCCTACGAGCAGTACTTC. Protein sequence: CASSPRTSGRSYEQYF.